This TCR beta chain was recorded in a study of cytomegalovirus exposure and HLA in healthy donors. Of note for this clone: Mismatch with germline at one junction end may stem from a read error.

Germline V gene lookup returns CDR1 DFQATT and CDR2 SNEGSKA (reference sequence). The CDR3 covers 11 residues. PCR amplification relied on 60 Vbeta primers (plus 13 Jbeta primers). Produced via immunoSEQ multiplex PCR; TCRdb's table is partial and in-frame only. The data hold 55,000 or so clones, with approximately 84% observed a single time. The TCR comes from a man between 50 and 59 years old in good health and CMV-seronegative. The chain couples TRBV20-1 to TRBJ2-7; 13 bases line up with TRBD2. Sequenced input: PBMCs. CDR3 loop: CSAKGLAGAFF. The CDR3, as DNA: TGCAGTGCTAAAGGACTAGCGGGGGCATTCTTC.